This is a list of T cell receptor beta chains from one sample in a study of cytomegalovirus exposure and HLA in healthy donors. Assay: immunoSEQ multiplex PCR; the TCRdb copy retains only in-frame clones and omits some. The profile shows about 73,000 clones, around 75% of them singletons. The sample comprised PBMCs. The source of these receptors is a man aged 65 to 85 in good health and CMV-seronegative. Each CDR3 is given with its conserved first and last residue. A D gene is named only where the DNA matches it firmly. The size entry is marked missing in some rows and otherwise reads once, few, many or a size class.

v_call: TRBV9; clone_size: NA; d_call: TRBD2; j_call: TRBJ2-1; cdr3_nt: TGTGCCAGCAGCGCCCCGGGACTAGCGGTCAATGAGCAGTTCTTC; cdr3_aa: CASSAPGLAVNEQFF
v_call: TRBV19; clone_size: NA; d_call: NA; j_call: TRBJ2-5; cdr3_nt: TGTGCCAGTAGTATATCCGACTTCCAAGAGACCCAGTACTTC; cdr3_aa: CASSISDFQETQYF
v_call: TRBV19; clone_size: NA; d_call: NA; j_call: TRBJ1-2; cdr3_nt: TGTGCCAGTAGTCCGACAGGCGAAGGAGGCTACACCTTC; cdr3_aa: CASSPTGEGGYTF
v_call: TRBV5-1; clone_size: NA; d_call: TRBD2; j_call: TRBJ2-3; cdr3_nt: TGCGCCAGCAGCAGGGGGACTAGCGAGACAGATACGCAGTATTTT; cdr3_aa: CASSRGTSETDTQYF
v_call: TRBV4-3; clone_size: NA; d_call: TRBD2; j_call: TRBJ2-1; cdr3_nt: TGCGCCAGCAGCCAAGACGGGACTAGGAGAAATGAGCAGTTCTTC; cdr3_aa: CASSQDGTRRNEQFF
v_call: TRBV5-1; clone_size: NA; d_call: TRBD1; j_call: TRBJ1-5; cdr3_nt: TGCGCCAGCAGCTTGTCTGCAGGGGGTCAGCCCCAGCATTTT; cdr3_aa: CASSLSAGGQPQHF
v_call: TRBV30; clone_size: once; d_call: NA; j_call: TRBJ2-2; cdr3_nt: TGTGCCTGGAGTGTACTCGGCCGCCCCTCGGGCACCGGGGAGCTGTTTTTT; cdr3_aa: CAWSVLGRPSGTGELFF
v_call: TRBV7-8; clone_size: NA; d_call: TRBD1; j_call: TRBJ2-3; cdr3_nt: TGTGCCAGCAGCTTTGGGACAGGGGTTATAGATACGCAGTATTTT; cdr3_aa: CASSFGTGVIDTQYF
v_call: TRBV5-1; clone_size: once; d_call: TRBD2; j_call: TRBJ2-3; cdr3_nt: TGCGCCAGCAGCCCCATTGTGACTAGCGGGGTGACAGATACGCAGTATTTT; cdr3_aa: CASSPIVTSGVTDTQYF
v_call: TRBV18; clone_size: NA; d_call: NA; j_call: TRBJ2-3; cdr3_nt: TGTGCCAGCTCACCAGGGGCGAGCACAGATACGCAGTATTTT; cdr3_aa: CASSPGASTDTQYF
v_call: TRBV19; clone_size: NA; d_call: NA; j_call: TRBJ1-1; cdr3_nt: TGTGCCAGTAGTATATGGGGCAGGGAAATTCCTGAAGCTTTCTTT; cdr3_aa: CASSIWGREIPEAFF
v_call: TRBV4-3; clone_size: NA; d_call: NA; j_call: TRBJ2-4; cdr3_nt: TGCGCCAGCAGCCAAGGGACAGCTCTACTAGCCAAAAACATTCAGTACTTC; cdr3_aa: CASSQGTALLAKNIQYF
v_call: TRBV29-1; clone_size: NA; d_call: NA; j_call: TRBJ2-3; cdr3_nt: TGCAGCGCGGAGCAGGGGACAGATACGCAGTATTTT; cdr3_aa: CSAEQGTDTQYF
v_call: TRBV7-2; clone_size: few; d_call: NA; j_call: TRBJ1-5; cdr3_nt: TGTGCCAGCAGCTTGGGTTCGGGAAGCAATCAGCCCCAGCATTTT; cdr3_aa: CASSLGSGSNQPQHF
v_call: TRBV5-6; clone_size: few; d_call: NA; j_call: TRBJ1-1; cdr3_nt: TGTGCCAGCCAGGGTGTCACTGAAGCTTTCTTT; cdr3_aa: CASQGVTEAFF
v_call: TRBV7-9; clone_size: NA; d_call: TRBD2; j_call: TRBJ2-7; cdr3_nt: TGTGCCAGCAGCTCCGCTAGCGGGACCTGGGGGGGCGAGCAGTACTTC; cdr3_aa: CASSSASGTWGGEQYF
v_call: TRBV7-2; clone_size: NA; d_call: NA; j_call: TRBJ1-1; cdr3_nt: TGTGCCAGCAGCTCGGACAGAGCTGCTACAAACACTGAAGCTTTCTTT; cdr3_aa: CASSSDRAATNTEAFF
v_call: TRBV11-2; clone_size: NA; d_call: NA; j_call: TRBJ1-5; cdr3_nt: TGTGCCAGCAGCCCCTACCGGGGGGCGGGTAGCAATCAGCCCCAGCATTTT; cdr3_aa: CASSPYRGAGSNQPQHF
v_call: TRBV15; clone_size: NA; d_call: NA; j_call: TRBJ1-1; cdr3_nt: TGTGCCACCAGCAGAGGAATAGGAAGGGGGATGGACACTGAAGCTTTCTTT; cdr3_aa: CATSRGIGRGMDTEAFF
v_call: TRBV19; clone_size: NA; d_call: NA; j_call: TRBJ2-2; cdr3_nt: TGTGCCAGTAGGGATCCGGGAGCCAACACCGGGGAGCTGTTTTTT; cdr3_aa: CASRDPGANTGELFF
v_call: TRBV5-4; clone_size: NA; d_call: NA; j_call: TRBJ2-2; cdr3_nt: TGTGCCAGCAGCTTGGATGCGGGGAAGAACACCGGGGAGCTGTTTTTT; cdr3_aa: CASSLDAGKNTGELFF
v_call: TRBV5-6; clone_size: NA; d_call: NA; j_call: TRBJ2-6; cdr3_nt: TGTGCCAGCAGCTCGACTACAGGGCTCTCTGGGGCCAACGTCCTGACTTTC; cdr3_aa: CASSSTTGLSGANVLTF
v_call: TRBV5-1; clone_size: few; d_call: NA; j_call: TRBJ1-1; cdr3_nt: TGCGCCAGCAGCCCTCGACAGTCTACGACTGAAGCTTTCTTT; cdr3_aa: CASSPRQSTTEAFF
v_call: TRBV18; clone_size: NA; d_call: NA; j_call: TRBJ1-2; cdr3_nt: TGTGCCAGCTCACCACAGAGGGACTATGGCTACACCTTC; cdr3_aa: CASSPQRDYGYTF
v_call: TRBV30; clone_size: NA; d_call: TRBD1; j_call: TRBJ2-2; cdr3_nt: TGTGCCTGGAGTGGACAGGGGTGGACCGGGGAGCTGTTTTTT; cdr3_aa: CAWSGQGWTGELFF
v_call: TRBV6-6; clone_size: NA; d_call: NA; j_call: TRBJ1-4; cdr3_nt: TGTGCCAGCAGCGGGACGGACAGACGTAATGAAAAACTGTTTTTT; cdr3_aa: CASSGTDRRNEKLFF
v_call: TRBV11-2; clone_size: NA; d_call: TRBD2; j_call: TRBJ2-1; cdr3_nt: TGTGCCAGCAGCATGACTAGCGGGTATAACAATGAGCAGTTCTTC; cdr3_aa: CASSMTSGYNNEQFF
v_call: TRBV4-3; clone_size: NA; d_call: TRBD2; j_call: TRBJ2-7; cdr3_nt: TGCGCCAGCAGCCTGGCTAGCGGCCCCTACGAGCAGTACTTC; cdr3_aa: CASSLASGPYEQYF
v_call: TRBV5-4; clone_size: NA; d_call: TRBD2; j_call: TRBJ2-7; cdr3_nt: TGTGCCAGCAGCCCGCTAGCGGCCCCCTACGAGCAGTACTTC; cdr3_aa: CASSPLAAPYEQYF
v_call: TRBV27; clone_size: once; d_call: NA; j_call: TRBJ1-1; cdr3_nt: TGTGCCAGCGCCACAGGAGTTTTGAACACTGAAGCTTTCTTT; cdr3_aa: CASATGVLNTEAFF
v_call: TRBV18; clone_size: few; d_call: TRBD1; j_call: TRBJ1-1; cdr3_nt: TGTGCCAGCTCACCAATGGACAGGGAAGCTTTCTTT; cdr3_aa: CASSPMDREAFF
v_call: TRBV29-1; clone_size: NA; d_call: NA; j_call: TRBJ2-3; cdr3_nt: TGCAGCGTTGTTCATGTAGCGGATCCCACAGATACGCAGTATTTT; cdr3_aa: CSVVHVADPTDTQYF
v_call: TRBV19; clone_size: NA; d_call: NA; j_call: TRBJ2-7; cdr3_nt: TGTGCCAGTAGTGATGGGGCCACCTACGAGCAGTACTTC; cdr3_aa: CASSDGATYEQYF
v_call: TRBV6-4; clone_size: NA; d_call: TRBD2; j_call: TRBJ2-2; cdr3_nt: TGTGCCAGCAGAGTAACGGGGGGCACCGGGGAGCTGTTTTTT; cdr3_aa: CASRVTGGTGELFF
v_call: TRBV6-5; clone_size: NA; d_call: TRBD2; j_call: TRBJ2-3; cdr3_nt: TGTGCCAGCAGTTCATTAGCGGGGAGCACAGATACGCAGTATTTT; cdr3_aa: CASSSLAGSTDTQYF
v_call: TRBV7-2; clone_size: NA; d_call: NA; j_call: TRBJ1-3; cdr3_nt: TGTGCCAGCAGCTTCCAGGACATGGCTGGAAACACCATATATTTT; cdr3_aa: CASSFQDMAGNTIYF
v_call: TRBV9; clone_size: NA; d_call: NA; j_call: TRBJ2-6; cdr3_nt: TGTGCCAGCAGTGGACTAGGGGGAACTGGGGCCAACGTCCTGACTTTC; cdr3_aa: CASSGLGGTGANVLTF
v_call: TRBV6-5; clone_size: few; d_call: TRBD1; j_call: TRBJ1-4; cdr3_nt: TGTGCCAGCGCTAACAGGGGGAGATCTAATGAAAAACTGTTTTTT; cdr3_aa: CASANRGRSNEKLFF
v_call: TRBV5-4; clone_size: once; d_call: TRBD2; j_call: TRBJ2-3; cdr3_nt: TGTGCCAGCAGCTTCCGGGAGGGAACAGATACGCAGTATTTT; cdr3_aa: CASSFREGTDTQYF
v_call: TRBV5-1; clone_size: few; d_call: NA; j_call: TRBJ1-1; cdr3_nt: TGCGCCAGCAGCTTGGGCGCGGGATTGAACACTGAAGCTTTCTTT; cdr3_aa: CASSLGAGLNTEAFF
v_call: TRBV7-9; clone_size: NA; d_call: NA; j_call: TRBJ1-2; cdr3_nt: TGTGCCAGCAGCAGCGCCGGGGGATCGAACTATGGCTACACCTTC; cdr3_aa: CASSSAGGSNYGYTF
v_call: TRBV7-9; clone_size: NA; d_call: NA; j_call: TRBJ2-7; cdr3_nt: TGTGCCAGCACCCCCTCGGGAACCTACGAGCAGTACTTC; cdr3_aa: CASTPSGTYEQYF
v_call: TRBV5-5; clone_size: NA; d_call: TRBD2; j_call: TRBJ2-3; cdr3_nt: TGTGCCAGCAGCTCTCAGCGGGGGCTTAGCACAGATACGCAGTATTTT; cdr3_aa: CASSSQRGLSTDTQYF